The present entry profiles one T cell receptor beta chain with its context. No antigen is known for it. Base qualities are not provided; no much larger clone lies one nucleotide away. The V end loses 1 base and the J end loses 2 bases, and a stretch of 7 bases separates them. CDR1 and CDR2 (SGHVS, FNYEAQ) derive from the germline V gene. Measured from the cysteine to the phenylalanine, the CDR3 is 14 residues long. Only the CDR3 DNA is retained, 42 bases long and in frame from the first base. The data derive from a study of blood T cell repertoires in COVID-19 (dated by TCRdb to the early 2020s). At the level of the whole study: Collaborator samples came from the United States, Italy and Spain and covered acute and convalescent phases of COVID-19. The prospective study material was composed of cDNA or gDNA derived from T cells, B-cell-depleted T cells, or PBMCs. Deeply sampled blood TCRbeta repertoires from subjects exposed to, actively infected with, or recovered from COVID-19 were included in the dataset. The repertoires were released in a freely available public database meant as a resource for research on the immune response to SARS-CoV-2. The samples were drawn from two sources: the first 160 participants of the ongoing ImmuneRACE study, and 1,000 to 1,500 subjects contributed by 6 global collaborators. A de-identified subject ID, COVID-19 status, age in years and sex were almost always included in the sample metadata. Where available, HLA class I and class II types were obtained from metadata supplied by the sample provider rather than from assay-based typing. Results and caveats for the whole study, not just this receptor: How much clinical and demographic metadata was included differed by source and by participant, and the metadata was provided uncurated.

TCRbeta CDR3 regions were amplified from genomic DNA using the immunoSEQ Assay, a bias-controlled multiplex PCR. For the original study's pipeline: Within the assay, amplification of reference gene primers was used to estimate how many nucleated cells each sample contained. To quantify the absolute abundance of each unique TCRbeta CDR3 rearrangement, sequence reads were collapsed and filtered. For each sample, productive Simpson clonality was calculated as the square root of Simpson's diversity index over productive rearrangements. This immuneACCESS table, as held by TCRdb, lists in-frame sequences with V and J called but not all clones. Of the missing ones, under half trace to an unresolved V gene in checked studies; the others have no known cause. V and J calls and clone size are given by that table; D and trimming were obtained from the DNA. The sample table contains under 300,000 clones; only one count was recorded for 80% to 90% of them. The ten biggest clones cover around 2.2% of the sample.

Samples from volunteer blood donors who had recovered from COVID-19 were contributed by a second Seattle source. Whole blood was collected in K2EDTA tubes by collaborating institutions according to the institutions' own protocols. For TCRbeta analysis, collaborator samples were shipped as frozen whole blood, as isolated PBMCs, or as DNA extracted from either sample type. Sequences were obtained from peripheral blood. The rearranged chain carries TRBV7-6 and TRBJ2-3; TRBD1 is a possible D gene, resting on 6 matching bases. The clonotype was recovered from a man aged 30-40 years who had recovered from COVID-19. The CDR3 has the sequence CASSLGGHTDTQYF. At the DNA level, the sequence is TGTGCCAGCAGCTTAGGGGGGCACACAGATACGCAGTATTTT.